The sequence of this T cell receptor beta chain was determined in a study of Ad26.COV2.S vaccination and SARS-CoV-2 variants. The table came from immunoSEQ multiplex PCR; TCRdb's copy has only in-frame clones and leaves some out. This table has around 340,000 clones, 65% to 90% appearing once. The treatment is: some 20 received Ad26.COV2.S at low or high dose, single or two shots; about 5 received placebo; per-sample allocation not given. Samples came from day 63 after the first vaccine or placebo injection. In regard to this clone: Its target is not known.

Trimming shortened V by 1 base and J by 12 bases, and 22 bases separated the two germline ends. This CDR3 is built from 16 residues. Germline V lookup: CDR1 SGHTA, CDR2 FQGNSA. The study, taken as a whole, reports: Vaccine and placebo groups showed comparable non-spike TCR breadth. In TCR breadth and depth analyses, total T cell responses may have been underestimated.

The material was peripheral blood, obtained in a trial of Ad26.COV2.S vaccine versus placebo. The chain links TRBV7-2 to TRBJ2-1; weak D call: TRBD2 (7 bases). The origin of this receptor is a person aged 18-65 years who received the Ad26.COV2.S COVID-19 vaccine or a placebo. CDR3 in amino acids: CASSLGLFPEGGGQFF. In DNA form, the CDR3 reads TGTGCCAGCAGCTTAGGCCTCTTCCCAGAGGGAGGGGGGCAGTTCTTC.